This TCR beta chain was profiled in a study of T-cell memory formation after mild COVID-19. With respect to this clonotype: Its target is unknown.

Study-level points and caveats: Pre-infection memory contained some responding clones, which suggested that cross-reactive memory had joined. The study found contracting CD4+ clones mainly in CM and EM and contracting CD8+ clones in EMRA. Among clones peaking at day 37 in the second wave, SARS-CoV-2 specificity remained unconfirmed.

TCRdb called the 5' RACE reads again in MiXCR, with one record for every CDR3 protein. The profile shows fewer than 300,000 distinct CDR3 sequences, 16% of them singletons. The CDR3 loop spans 16 amino acids. Germline V lookup: CDR1 SGHRS, CDR2 YFSETQ. The ends lost 3 bases at V and 6 bases at J; junction bases unmatched: 7. Sequencing was performed on PBMCs or a T cell subset sorted from them (not recorded which). This TCR was recovered from a man aged 18 to 35 who had mild COVID-19 (a few samples of this study predate the infection). Cell type and time point are not known. This rearrangement joins TRBV5-1 to TRBJ2-2; 11 nucleotides line up with TRBD1. CDR3 region: CASSSWTGGFPGELFF. The CDR3 DNA follows: TGCGCCAGCAGCTCTTGGACAGGGGGCTTCCCCGGGGAGCTGTTTTTT.